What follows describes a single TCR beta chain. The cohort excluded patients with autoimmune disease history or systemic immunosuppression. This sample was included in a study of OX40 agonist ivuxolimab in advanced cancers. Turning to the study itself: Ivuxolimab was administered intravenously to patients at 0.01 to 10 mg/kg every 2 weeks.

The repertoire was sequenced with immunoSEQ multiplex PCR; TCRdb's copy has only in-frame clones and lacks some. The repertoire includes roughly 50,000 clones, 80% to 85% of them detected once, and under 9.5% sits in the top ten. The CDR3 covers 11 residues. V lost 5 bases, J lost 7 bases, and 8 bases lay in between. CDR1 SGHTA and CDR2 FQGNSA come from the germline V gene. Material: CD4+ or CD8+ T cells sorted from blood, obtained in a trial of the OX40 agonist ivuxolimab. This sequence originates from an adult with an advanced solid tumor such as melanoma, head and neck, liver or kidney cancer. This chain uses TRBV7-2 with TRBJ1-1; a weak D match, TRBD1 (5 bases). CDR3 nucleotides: TGTGCCAGCAGCCACACAGGTGAAGCTTTCTTT. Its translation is CASSHTGEAFF.